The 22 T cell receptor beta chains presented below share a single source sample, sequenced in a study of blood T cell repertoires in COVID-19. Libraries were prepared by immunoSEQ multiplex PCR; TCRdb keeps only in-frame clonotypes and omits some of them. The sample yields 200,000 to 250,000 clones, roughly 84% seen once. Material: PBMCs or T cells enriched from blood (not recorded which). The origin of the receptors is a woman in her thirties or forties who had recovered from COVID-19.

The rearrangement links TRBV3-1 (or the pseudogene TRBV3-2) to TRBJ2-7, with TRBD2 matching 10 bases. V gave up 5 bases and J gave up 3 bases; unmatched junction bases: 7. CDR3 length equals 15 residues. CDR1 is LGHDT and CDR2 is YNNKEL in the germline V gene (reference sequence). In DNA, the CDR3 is TGTGCCAGCAGCGAGTCTAGCGGGAGACACTACGAGCAGTACTTC. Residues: CASSESSGRHYEQYF.

The CDR3 here is CASSLIYVNYGDREGGYTF. CDR3 coding DNA: TGTGCCAGCAGCTTAATCTACGTGAATTACGGGGACAGGGAAGGAGGCTACACCTTC. The chain is built from TRBV7-9 and TRBJ1-2; 9 nucleotides agree with TRBD1. Germline V gene sequence: CDR1 SEHNR, CDR2 FQNEAQ (reference sequence). The CDR3 runs to 19 residues. The junction had 21 bases not matched to a gene; V was cut back by 2 bases and J by 8 bases.

CDR3 bases: TGCGCCAGCAGTGAGTCGGGACTGATCACCGGGGAGCTGTTTTTT. Its protein product is CASSESGLITGELFF. V usage is TRBV10-1 and J usage is TRBJ2-2; D is possibly TRBD2 (6 bases). There are 15 residues in the CDR3. With 0 bases removed from V and 4 bases from J, the gap between germline ends came to 9 bases. From germline, CDR1 is WNHNN and CDR2 SYGVQD (reference sequence).

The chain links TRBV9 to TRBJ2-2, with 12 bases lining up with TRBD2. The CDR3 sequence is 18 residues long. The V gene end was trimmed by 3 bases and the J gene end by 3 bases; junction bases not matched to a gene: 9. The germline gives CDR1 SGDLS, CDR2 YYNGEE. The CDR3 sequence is CASSARLAGDVYTGELFF. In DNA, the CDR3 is TGTGCCAGCAGCGCTAGACTAGCGGGAGATGTTTACACCGGGGAGCTGTTTTTT.

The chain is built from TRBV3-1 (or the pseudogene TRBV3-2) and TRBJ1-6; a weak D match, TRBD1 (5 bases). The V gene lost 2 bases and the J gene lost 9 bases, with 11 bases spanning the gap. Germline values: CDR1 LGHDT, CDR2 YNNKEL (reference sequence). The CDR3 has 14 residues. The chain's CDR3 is CASSQSDGGSPLHF. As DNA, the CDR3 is TGTGCCAGCAGCCAATCGGACGGGGGTTCACCCCTCCACTTT.

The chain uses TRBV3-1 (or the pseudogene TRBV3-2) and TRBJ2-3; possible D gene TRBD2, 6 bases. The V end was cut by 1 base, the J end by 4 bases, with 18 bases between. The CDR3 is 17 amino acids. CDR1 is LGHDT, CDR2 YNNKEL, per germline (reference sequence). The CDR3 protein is CASSQAGSGRLADTQYF. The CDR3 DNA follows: TGTGCCAGCAGCCAAGCGGGGTCAGGGAGGTTGGCAGATACGCAGTATTTT.

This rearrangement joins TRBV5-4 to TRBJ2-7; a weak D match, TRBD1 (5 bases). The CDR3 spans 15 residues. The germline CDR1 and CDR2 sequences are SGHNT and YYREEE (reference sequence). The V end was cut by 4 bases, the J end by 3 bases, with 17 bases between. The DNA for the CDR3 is TGTGCCAGCAGCCCAAGGGCAGGGAAATTCTACGAGCAGTACTTC. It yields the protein CASSPRAGKFYEQYF.

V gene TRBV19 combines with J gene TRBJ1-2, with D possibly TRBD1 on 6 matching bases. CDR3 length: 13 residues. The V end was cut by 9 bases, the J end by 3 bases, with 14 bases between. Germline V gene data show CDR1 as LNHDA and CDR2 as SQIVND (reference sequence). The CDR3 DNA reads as TGTGCCAGCAGACCACAGGGTCACTATGGCTACACCTTC. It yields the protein CASRPQGHYGYTF.

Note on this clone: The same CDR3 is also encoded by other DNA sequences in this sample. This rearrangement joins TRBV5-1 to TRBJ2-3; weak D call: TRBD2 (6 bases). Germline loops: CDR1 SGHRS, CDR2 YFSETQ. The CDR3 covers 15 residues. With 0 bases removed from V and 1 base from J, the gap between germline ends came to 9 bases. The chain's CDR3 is CASSLELAGTDTQYF. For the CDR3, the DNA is TGCGCCAGCAGCTTGGAACTAGCAGGCACAGATACGCAGTATTTT.

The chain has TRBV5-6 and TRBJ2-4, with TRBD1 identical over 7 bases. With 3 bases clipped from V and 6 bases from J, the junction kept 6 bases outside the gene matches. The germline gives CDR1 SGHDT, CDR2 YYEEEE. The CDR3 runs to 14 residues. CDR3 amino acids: CASSSTGTVNIQYF. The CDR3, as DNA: TGTGCCAGCAGCTCTACCGGGACAGTAAACATTCAGTACTTC.

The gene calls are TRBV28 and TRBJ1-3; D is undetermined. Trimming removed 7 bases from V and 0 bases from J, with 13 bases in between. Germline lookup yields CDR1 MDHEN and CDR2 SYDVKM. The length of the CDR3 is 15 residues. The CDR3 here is CASTRRPSSGNTIYF. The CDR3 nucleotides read TGTGCCAGCACTCGGCGGCCAAGCTCTGGAAACACCATATATTTT.

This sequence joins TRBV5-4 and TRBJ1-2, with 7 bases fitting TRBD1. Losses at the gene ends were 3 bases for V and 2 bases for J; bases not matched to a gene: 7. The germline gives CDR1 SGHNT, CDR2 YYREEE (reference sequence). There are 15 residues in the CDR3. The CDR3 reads CASSSGQEGNYGYTF. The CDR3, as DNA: TGTGCCAGCAGCTCAGGACAGGAGGGAAACTATGGCTACACCTTC.

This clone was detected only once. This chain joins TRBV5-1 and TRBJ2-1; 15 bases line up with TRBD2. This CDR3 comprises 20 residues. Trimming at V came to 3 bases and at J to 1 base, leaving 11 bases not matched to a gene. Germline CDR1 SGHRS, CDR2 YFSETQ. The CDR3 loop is CASSSQGRTSGRDSYNEQFF. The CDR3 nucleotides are TGCGCCAGCAGCTCACAGGGCCGGACTAGCGGGAGGGATTCCTACAATGAGCAGTTCTTC.

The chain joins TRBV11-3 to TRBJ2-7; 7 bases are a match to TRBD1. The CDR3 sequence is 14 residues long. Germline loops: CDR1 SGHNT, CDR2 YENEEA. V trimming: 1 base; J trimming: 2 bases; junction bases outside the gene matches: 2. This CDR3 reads CASSLGGTAYEQYV. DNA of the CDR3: TGTGCCAGCAGCTTAGGTGGGACAGCCTACGAGCAGTACGTC.

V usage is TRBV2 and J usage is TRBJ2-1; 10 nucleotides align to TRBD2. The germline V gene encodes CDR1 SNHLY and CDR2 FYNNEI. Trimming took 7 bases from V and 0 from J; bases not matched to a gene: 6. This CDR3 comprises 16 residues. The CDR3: CASTGLADNSYNEQFF. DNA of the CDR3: TGTGCCAGCACAGGACTAGCGGATAACTCCTACAATGAGCAGTTCTTC.

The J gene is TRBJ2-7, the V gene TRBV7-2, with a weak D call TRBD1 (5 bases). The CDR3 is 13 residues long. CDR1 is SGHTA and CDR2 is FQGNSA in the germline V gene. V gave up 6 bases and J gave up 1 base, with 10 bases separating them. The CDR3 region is CASRKGQSYEQYF. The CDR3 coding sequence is TGTGCCAGCAGAAAGGGGCAGTCCTACGAGCAGTACTTC.

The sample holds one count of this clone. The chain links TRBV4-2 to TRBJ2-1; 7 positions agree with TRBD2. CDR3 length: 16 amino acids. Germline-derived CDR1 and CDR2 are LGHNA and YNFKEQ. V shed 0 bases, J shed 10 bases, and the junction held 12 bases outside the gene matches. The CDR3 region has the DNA TGTGCCAGCAGCCAAGATTACGCGGGGACTACCCGGGAGCAGTTCTTC. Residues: CASSQDYAGTTREQFF.

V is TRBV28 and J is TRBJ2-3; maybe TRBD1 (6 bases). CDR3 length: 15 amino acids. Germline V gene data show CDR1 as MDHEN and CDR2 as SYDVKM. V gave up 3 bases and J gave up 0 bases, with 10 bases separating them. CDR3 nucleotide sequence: TGTGCCAGCAGTTTCCGGGACACGAGCACAGATACGCAGTATTTT. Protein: CASSFRDTSTDTQYF.

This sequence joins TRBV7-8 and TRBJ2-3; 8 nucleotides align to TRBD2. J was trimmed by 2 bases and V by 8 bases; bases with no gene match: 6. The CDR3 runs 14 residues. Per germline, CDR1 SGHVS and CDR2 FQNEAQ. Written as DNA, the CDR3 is TGTGCCAGCGGCACTAGCGGTGTCACAGATACGCAGTATTTT. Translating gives CASGTSGVTDTQYF.

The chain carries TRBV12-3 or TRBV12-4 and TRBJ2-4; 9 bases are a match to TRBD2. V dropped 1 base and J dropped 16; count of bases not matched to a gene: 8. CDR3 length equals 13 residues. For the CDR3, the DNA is TGTGCCAGCAGTTTAGGTCCTAGCGGGACTTTTTACTTC. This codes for CASSLGPSGTFYF.

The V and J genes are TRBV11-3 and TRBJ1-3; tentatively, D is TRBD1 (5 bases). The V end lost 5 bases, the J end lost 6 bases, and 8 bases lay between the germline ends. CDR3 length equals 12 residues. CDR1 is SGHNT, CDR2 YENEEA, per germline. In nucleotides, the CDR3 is TGTGCCAGCAGCCGACAGAAAAACACCATATATTTT. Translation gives CASSRQKNTIYF.

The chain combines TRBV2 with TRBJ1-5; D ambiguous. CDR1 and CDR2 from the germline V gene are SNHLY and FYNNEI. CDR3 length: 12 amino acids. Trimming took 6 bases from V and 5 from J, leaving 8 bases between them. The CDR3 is CASRKEDQPQHF. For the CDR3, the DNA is TGTGCCAGCAGGAAGGAGGATCAGCCCCAGCATTTT.